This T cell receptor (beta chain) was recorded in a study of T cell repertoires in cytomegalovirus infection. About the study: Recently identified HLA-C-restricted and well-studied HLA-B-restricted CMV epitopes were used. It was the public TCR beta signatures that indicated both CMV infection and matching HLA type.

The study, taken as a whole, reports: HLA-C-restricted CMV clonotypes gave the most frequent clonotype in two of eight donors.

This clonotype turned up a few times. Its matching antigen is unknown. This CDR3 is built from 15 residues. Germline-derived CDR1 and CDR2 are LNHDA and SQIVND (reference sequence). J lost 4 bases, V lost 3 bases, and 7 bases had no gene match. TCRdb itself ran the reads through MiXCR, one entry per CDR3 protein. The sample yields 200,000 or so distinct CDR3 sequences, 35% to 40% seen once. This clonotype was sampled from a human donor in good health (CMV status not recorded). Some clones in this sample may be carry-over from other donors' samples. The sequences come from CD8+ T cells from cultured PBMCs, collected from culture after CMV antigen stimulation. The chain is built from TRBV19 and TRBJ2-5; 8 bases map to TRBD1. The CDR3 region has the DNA TGTGCCAGTAGTATGGAGGACAGGGCTTCAGAGACCCAGTACTTC. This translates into CASSMEDRASETQYF.